Below are 5 T cell receptor beta chains sequenced from a single sample in a study of tumor-infiltrating lymphocytes in primary liver carcinoma. Making TCR beta cDNA involved approximately 510 ng total RNA and a constant-region primer. Libraries covering TCR beta were generated through three nested multiplex PCR rounds (using a slightly modified ARM-PCR). In the first two PCR rounds, TRBV1-TRBV30 forward primers were paired with a C-beta reverse primer, and each round lasted roughly 10 cycles. TCRdb analysed the multiplex PCR reads with MiXCR anew, one entry per CDR3 protein. This table has roughly 30,000 distinct CDR3 sequences, around two thirds appearing once. Starting material for RNA and DNA co-extraction consisted of about 19-32 mg of unsorted bulk tissue. Sequenced: liver tumor tissue from sampling region 3. The subset denotes: tumor region T3, left-lateral pole. The receptors were sampled from a woman aged 30 to 39 with primary liver carcinoma and hepatitis B virus infection.

The rearrangement links TRBV4-1 to TRBJ2-6; D remains ambiguous. Germline CDR1 reads MGHRA; CDR2 reads YSYEKL. Trimming stripped 4 bases from V and 4 bases from J, with 11 bases between. CDR3 size: 15 residues. The CDR3 nucleotides read TGCGCCAGCAGCCGTGGCAGCTCCGGGGCCAACGTCCTGACTTTC. Translating gives CASSRGSSGANVLTF.

This chain connects TRBV10-3 to TRBJ2-3, with 8 bases fitting TRBD1. The trim removed 9 bases at V and 3 bases at J, leaving 17 bases unmatched. The CDR3 is made up of 17 amino acids. In germline, CDR1 is ENHRY, CDR2 SYGVKD. Here the CDR3 reads CAICETDRGSWTDTQYF. CDR3 bases: TGTGCCATTTGTGAGACAGACAGGGGTTCTTGGACAGATACGCAGTATTTT.

Worth noting for this clonotype: Because it lacks the conserved phenylalanine or tryptophan at the end, this CDR3 is likely a read error. The V call is TRBV11-2, the J call TRBJ1-1, with 12 bases matching TRBD1. The germline gives CDR1 SGHAT, CDR2 FQNNGV. There are 20 residues in the CDR3. In DNA form, the CDR3 reads TGTGCCAACAGCGCTCGGGACAGGGGGCGCAAGAGATGGAGTAACACTGAAGCTTTCTCT. Translating it yields CANSARDRGRKRWSNTEAFS.

As regards this clonotype: Lacking the conserved final phenylalanine or tryptophan, this CDR3 likely reflects a read error. CDR3 loop: CASSYEHSGANVLTI. In DNA form, the CDR3 reads TGTGCCAGCAGTTACGAACATTCTGGGGCCAACGTCCTGACTATC. The chain recombines TRBV6-6 with TRBJ2-6; D unclear. V lost 2 bases to trimming and J lost 1 base, with 6 bases between them. The CDR3 is 15 amino acids. In germline, CDR1 is MNHNY, CDR2 SVGAGI (reference sequence).

About this clonotype itself: Lacking the conserved final phenylalanine or tryptophan, this CDR3 likely reflects a read error. The chain employs TRBV12-3 or TRBV12-4 and TRBJ2-5; TRBD2 is a possible D gene (6 bases). The CDR3 has 15 amino acids. The CDR3 nucleotides read TGTGCCAGCAGCACCCACCCCGGGAGCGAAGAGGCCCAGTACCTC. Residues: CASSTHPGSEEAQYL.